A selection of T cell receptor beta chains follows, all from one sample in a study of liver allograft versus peripheral blood T cells. In TCRdb, the reads were re-called with MiXCR into one record per CDR3 protein. This sample has thousands of distinct CDR3 sequences, with approximately 15% found just once. These receptor sequences come from a human patient who had a liver transplant. The graft donor may have contributed some T cells. CDR3s include the opening cysteine and the closing phenylalanine or tryptophan. The D gene is left open where the match is weak. The size entry is marked missing in some rows and otherwise reads once, few, many or a size class.

size | D | J | V | CDR3 | DNA
medium-sized | NA | TRBJ2-7 | TRBV18 | CASSPDRTYEQYF | TGTGCCAGCTCACCGGACAGAACCTACGAGCAGTACTTC
medium-sized | NA | TRBJ1-2 | TRBV19 | CAGSDTILGYTF | TGTGCCGGATCGGACACCATACTTGGCTACACCTTC
NA | NA | TRBJ2-7 | TRBV6-1 | CASSEAPSIAHEQYF | TGTGCCAGCAGTGAAGCACCTAGCATAGCGCACGAGCAGTACTTC
NA | NA | TRBJ1-2 | TRBV30 | CAWTGQGPYGYTF | TGTGCCTGGACAGGGCAGGGACCCTATGGCTACACCTTC
NA | NA | TRBJ2-1 | TRBV29-1 | CSVESIGGASVNNEQFF | TGCAGCGTTGAATCGATAGGCGGGGCTAGCGTAAACAATGAGCAGTTCTTC
NA | TRBD1 | TRBJ2-7 | TRBV20-1 | CSARDSGQGYYEQYF | TGCAGTGCTAGAGACTCCGGACAGGGGTACTACGAGCAGTACTTC
few | TRBD2 | TRBJ2-1 | TRBV18 | CASSPPSGPNNEQFF | TGTGCCAGCTCACCCCCTAGCGGACCTAACAATGAGCAGTTCTTC
NA | NA | TRBJ1-1 | TRBV13 | CASSSWGTGLNTEAFF | TGTGCCAGCAGCTCTTGGGGAACAGGACTGAACACTGAAGCTTTCTTT
NA | NA | TRBJ1-6 | TRBV7-9 | CASSFGGTESPLHF | TGTGCCAGCAGCTTTGGAGGGACGGAATCACCCCTCCACTTT
medium-sized | TRBD1 | TRBJ2-5 | TRBV6-5 | CASSYGDRYQETQYF | TGTGCCAGCAGTTACGGGGACAGGTACCAAGAGACCCAGTACTTC
medium-sized | TRBD2 | TRBJ2-7 | TRBV19 | CASSRTSGAYEQYF | TGTGCCAGTAGTAGGACTAGCGGGGCCTACGAGCAGTACTTC
many | NA | TRBJ2-2 | TRBV5-4 | CASRQTGLSTGELFF | TGTGCCAGCAGGCAAACAGGGTTGAGCACCGGGGAGCTGTTTTTT
medium-sized | TRBD2 | TRBJ2-1 | TRBV19 | CASKWTSGGNNEQFF | TGTGCCAGTAAGTGGACTAGCGGGGGGAACAATGAGCAGTTCTTC
medium-sized | TRBD1 | TRBJ1-1 | TRBV6-5 | CASIRQGEAFF | TGTGCCAGCATCCGACAGGGTGAAGCTTTCTTT
many | NA | TRBJ1-5 | TRBV5-4 | CASSIWGVGQPQHF | TGTGCCAGCAGCATTTGGGGGGTGGGTCAGCCCCAGCATTTT
medium-sized | NA | TRBJ1-1 | TRBV7-9 | CASSLAVLGEAFF | TGTGCCAGCAGCTTAGCTGTTCTGGGTGAAGCTTTCTTT
medium-sized | NA | TRBJ1-2 | TRBV27 | CASSFGMNYGYTF | TGTGCCAGCAGTTTTGGCATGAACTATGGCTACACCTTC
many | TRBD1 | TRBJ2-2 | TRBV19 | CASSERTGGNTGELFF | TGTGCCAGTAGTGAGAGGACAGGGGGGAACACCGGGGAGCTGTTTTTT
medium-sized | TRBD2 | TRBJ2-7 | TRBV19 | CASSTSGRSYEQYF | TGTGCCAGTAGTACTAGCGGGAGGTCCTACGAGCAGTACTTC
NA | TRBD2 | TRBJ2-7 | TRBV5-4 | CASSRRGISHEQYF | TGTGCCAGCAGTCGGCGGGGGATCTCGCACGAGCAGTACTTC
many | NA | TRBJ1-2 | TRBV30 | CAWSVRGGYGYTF | TGTGCCTGGAGTGTACGGGGGGGATATGGCTACACCTTC
few | TRBD2 | TRBJ2-7 | TRBV7-9 | CASSPSSSGRSHEQYF | TGTGCCAGCAGCCCGAGCTCGAGCGGGAGGTCCCACGAGCAGTACTTC
large | TRBD1 | TRBJ1-2 | TRBV19 | CATWTGPNYGYTF | TGTGCCACTTGGACAGGGCCGAACTATGGCTACACCTTC
many | TRBD1 | TRBJ1-5 | TRBV7-9 | CASSGTGAGNQPQHF | TGTGCCAGCAGCGGGACAGGGGCGGGCAATCAGCCCCAGCATTTT
medium-sized | TRBD1 | TRBJ1-1 | TRBV10-3 | CAISVLPDRPMNTEAFF | TGTGCCATCAGTGTGCTTCCGGACAGGCCGATGAACACTGAAGCTTTCTTT
NA | NA | TRBJ2-7 | TRBV25-1 | CASGALGLYEQYF | TGTGCCAGTGGGGCACTTGGGCTCTACGAGCAGTACTTC
medium-sized | TRBD1 | TRBJ1-2 | TRBV12-3/TRBV12-4 | CASSLRLAGGHYGYTF | TGTGCCAGCAGTTTACGGTTGGCAGGGGGACACTATGGCTACACCTTC
medium-sized | NA | TRBJ1-2 | TRBV6-5 | CASSYSGAGDGYTF | TGTGCCAGCAGTTACTCCGGGGCAGGGGATGGCTACACCTTC
medium-sized | NA | TRBJ1-2 | TRBV28 | CASSLNRVDGYTF | TGTGCCAGCAGTTTAAACAGGGTGGATGGCTACACCTTC
medium-sized | TRBD1 | TRBJ2-5 | TRBV13 | CASSLRDRGLQETQYF | TGTGCCAGCAGCTTACGTGACAGGGGGCTCCAAGAGACCCAGTACTTC
few | NA | TRBJ2-7 | TRBV6-5 | CASSYSYRDYEQYF | TGTGCCAGCAGTTACTCTTACCGGGACTACGAGCAGTACTTC
NA | TRBD1 | TRBJ2-7 | TRBV12-3/TRBV12-4 | CASSPDRVFEQYF | TGTGCCAGCAGTCCAGACAGGGTTTTCGAGCAGTACTTC
medium-sized | TRBD2 | TRBJ2-7 | TRBV19 | CASSITSGVYEQYF | TGTGCCAGTAGTATCACTAGCGGGGTCTACGAGCAGTACTTC
medium-sized | NA | TRBJ1-2 | TRBV10-3 | CAISEGSGYGYTF | TGTGCCATCAGTGAGGGCAGCGGATATGGCTACACCTTC
NA | NA | TRBJ1-5 | TRBV7-9 | CASSLGQGNQPQHF | TGTGCCAGCAGCTTAGGTCAGGGGAACCAGCCCCAGCATTTT
medium-sized | NA | TRBJ1-2 | TRBV18 | CASSPPRDLNYGYTF | TGTGCCAGCTCACCACCAAGGGACCTAAACTATGGCTACACCTTC
medium-sized | TRBD2 | TRBJ2-7 | TRBV27 | CASSLSSGTSSYEQYF | TGTGCCAGCAGTTTATCTAGCGGGACTAGCTCCTACGAGCAGTACTTC